The entry that follows covers one T cell receptor beta chain sequence. The record originates from a study of T-cell reconstitution after alpha-beta-depleted transplantation in children. The CDR3 has 15 residues. The germline gives CDR1 MNHEY, CDR2 SVGAGI. Germline trimming cut 4 bases from V and 2 bases from J; bases unmatched to any gene: 3. Preparation of the TCRbeta library involved a method that used unique molecular identifiers. TCRdb ran MiXCR on the PCR reads and lists one entry per CDR3 protein. The top ten clones hold approximately 5% of a sample with fewer than 550,000 distinct CDR3 sequences, approximately 10% of them seen once.

The rearrangement uses TRBV6-5 and TRBJ2-2, with 8 bases lining up with TRBD2. The sequences come from PBMCs from the stem cell graft donor, collected from the stem cell graft. This TCR was sampled from a human donor who donated a stem cell graft to a child with acute myeloid leukemia. CDR3 protein: CASSFAGGNTGELFF. CDR3 coding DNA: TGTGCCAGCAGTTTTGCGGGGGGAAACACCGGGGAGCTGTTTTTT.